The entry below describes one T cell receptor (beta chain). This clonotype was counted a few times. Its cognate antigen has yet to be identified. The input lacks base qualities; no much larger clone sits a single base away. CDR1 SEHNR and CDR2 FQNEAQ were looked up in the germline V gene (reference sequence). From the cysteine through the phenylalanine, the CDR3 covers 15 amino acids. Only the CDR3 region is kept as DNA, spanning 45 bases read in frame from base 1. V drops 1 base and J drops 3 bases, leaving 10 bases in between. The method behind the library was 5' RACE. The data were produced on an Illumina HiSeq 2500. A second roughly 6 to 12 cycle PCR used a sample-barcoded 5' primer and a J-beta primer mix. A template-switch 5' adaptor carrying 12 random nucleotides introduced a unique molecular identifier onto each TCR beta cDNA molecule. At least 3 million CDR3-containing paired-end reads were obtained from each sample. First-strand cDNA was synthesized from all RNA with the Mint cDNA synthesis kit, primed by a TRBC-specific oligonucleotide. After uracil-DNA glycosylase treatment, a first 18-cycle PCR used universal primers M1SS and BC2_uni_R on all cDNA. The authors' pipeline ran thus. For normalization, 1 million high-quality reads, each with a distinct molecular identifier, were randomly selected from each sample. Reads sharing molecular identifiers were discarded rather than binned into consensus sequences. MiTCR, run with a Q25 quality threshold and the strictest error-elimination algorithm, handled CDR3 identification, clonotype clustering and error correction. Lower-bound total TCR beta diversity was estimated with a nonparametric unseen species model using Euler transformation. The public reads were reanalyzed by TCRdb: fastp trimming at Q25, MiXCR alignment, in-frame beta chains only. For every CDR3 protein sequence, its rows merge into one entry that carries the most common genes and DNA. V and J calls and clone size were set by TCRdb, not the authors. The sample table holds about 930,000 distinct CDR3 sequences, of which about 29% were seen once. Of the sample, approximately 10% is held by the ten largest clones.

This specimen belongs to a study of blood T cells in healthy people across ages (dated by TCRdb to 2014 to 2015). Looking at the study overall: Template switching captured roughly one uniquely barcoded TCR beta cDNA molecule per two T cells in model experiments. The study measured age-related changes in TCR beta repertoire diversity using deep sequencing normalized with unique cDNA molecular identifiers. Donors were grouped into four age groups: young (average roughly 17 years), middle-aged (around 39), aged (around 60) and long-lived (just over 80). Using the same blood draw, the study looked at two additional independent replicas of 1 million unique cDNA reads for two donors, one aged 18 to 30 and the other aged 80 or older.

Systemically healthy Caucasian individuals from Russia, 39 in total and aged roughly 6 to 100 years, were included as donors. Each donor gave 8 to 10 milliliters of peripheral blood, drawn into EDTA-treated Vacutainer tubes. Ficoll-Paque density-gradient centrifugation was used to isolate PBMCs, with at least 7 million obtained per sample. Trizol reagent was used to extract total RNA from the PBMCs, yielding at least 6 micrograms per sample. The percentages of naive CD45RAhigh/CD27high T cells were determined by flow cytometry on a PBMC aliquot from every donor. The paper's findings and limits, for the study overall: Bulk unsorted PBMC profiling prevented conclusive comparison of naive and antigen-experienced compartments. Donor CMV infection status was unknown, potentially confounding age-related changes in expanded clonotypes. Estimates of total diversity from one million sequenced T cells were regarded as lower bounds and underestimates. There was a strong correlation between observed TCR beta diversity and the percentage of naive T cells measured by flow cytometry. As age increased, observed TCR beta diversity per million T cells dropped in a roughly linear way, and a significant reduction was already evident by age roughly 36. The long-lived group showed more naive CD4+ T cells, fewer expanded clones and increased TCR diversity than the aged group, suggesting age selection.

These data were also reused for a study on T cells of mothers and their children. From that second study: The donors were nine systemically healthy Caucasian individuals, made up of three mothers and their six children. cDNA synthesis used all of the extracted RNA, with about 1.5 ug of RNA in each 15 ul reaction. In the second PCR, the M1S primer added sample barcodes and 2-4 random nucleotides. Over 8 million TCR beta CDR3 reads were obtained for each mother, and approximately 3.2 million reads were obtained for each child. Thymic selection similarly shapes TCR recombination output in related and unrelated pairs, with minor effect from inherited differences. Normalized repertoire overlap was always slightly but never significantly higher in related than unrelated mother-child pairs. No persistent microchimeric T cell clones were found, with a detection sensitivity of 75 to 100 clones per million clonotypes. The study used deep NGS to compare TCR beta repertoires of mothers and children, seeking features distinguishing related mother-child pairs from unrelated individuals. Mothers averaged approximately 40 +/- 4 years of age and children averaged about 10 +/- 4 years. Libraries were sequenced on Illumina HiSeq 2000 with 100+100 nt paired-end reads after adapter ligation with NEBNext reagents. To prevent cross-contamination, the mother and child libraries were prepared one month apart and sequenced in separate runs. For each donor, between about 500,000 and 2,200,000 distinct TCR beta clonotypes were identified. Naive TCR beta clonotypes were estimated from low-frequency clonotypes matched to each donor's FACS-determined naive share, without sorting.

The chain was built from TRBV7-9 and TRBJ1-5; the D gene cannot be named for sure. This clonotype was obtained from a woman in her 40s in good health. Sample: blood. The nucleotide sequence reads as follows: TGTGCCAGCAGCTTAGGGGCAAATCCCAATCAGCCCCAGCATTTT. This sequence encodes CASSLGANPNQPQHF.